The 15 T cell receptor beta chains listed next were all sequenced from one sample in a study of memory B cells and T cells in multiple sclerosis. Antigens for these TCRs are unknown. Separate sequencing covered autoproliferating (CFSE-dim) and non-proliferating (CFSE-high) T cells from stimulus-free culture. Roughly 4.8x10^7 CFSE-labeled PBMCs were cultured 7 days unstimulated, then replicate wells were pooled. The table came from immunoSEQ multiplex PCR; TCRdb's copy has only in-frame clones and leaves some out. The sample consists of about 32,000 clones, 86% of them appearing once. Material: PBMCs from blood kept in culture. The receptors here all came from a human donor with multiple sclerosis.

The V gene is TRBV7-9, the J gene TRBJ2-3; 10 bases agree with TRBD1. The germline CDR1 and CDR2 sequences are SEHNR and FQNEAQ (reference sequence). The ends lost 5 bases at V and 3 bases at J; junction bases unmatched: 11. There are 17 residues in the CDR3. CDR3 coding DNA: TGTGCCAGCAGCCCGGATCCGGGACAGGGGTTTACAGATACGCAGTATTTT. Its protein is CASSPDPGQGFTDTQYF.

The CDR3 region is CANEGGYTLAGVFYEQYF. The CDR3 nucleotides are TGTGCCAACGAGGGTGGTTACACACTAGCGGGAGTTTTCTACGAGCAGTACTTC. The rearrangement links TRBV11-3 to TRBJ2-7; TRBD2 matches at 11 bases. Trimming at V came to 10 bases and at J to 3 bases, leaving 20 bases not matched to a gene. The CDR3 is 18 amino acids. Per the germline V gene, CDR1 is SGHNT and CDR2 is YENEEA.

V gene TRBV7-9 combines with J gene TRBJ2-2; D is ambiguous. Trimming left V 6 bases short and J 0 bases short, with 8 bases between. From germline, CDR1 is SEHNR and CDR2 FQNEAQ (reference sequence). The CDR3 contains 14 residues. Written as DNA, the CDR3 is TGTGCCAGCAGTAACGACGCGAACACCGGGGAGCTGTTTTTT. Its protein is CASSNDANTGELFF.

V and J are TRBV2 and TRBJ2-1; D not resolved. The CDR3 length is 13 residues. Trimming shortened V by 3 bases and J by 3 bases, and 6 bases separated the two germline ends. Per the germline V gene, CDR1 is SNHLY and CDR2 is FYNNEI. In nucleotides, the CDR3 is TGTGCCAGCAGTGAGACTTTCTACAATGAGCAGTTCTTC. Protein sequence: CASSETFYNEQFF. Using reference TRBV2 and TRBJ2-1 for the parts outside the CDR3, the full variable domain is EPEVTQTPSHQVTQMGQEVILRCVPISNHLYFYWYRQILGQKVEFLVSFYNNEISEKSEIFDDQFSVERPDGSNFTLKIRSTKLEDSAMYFCASSETFYNEQFFGPGTRLTVL.

The chain recombines TRBV5-6 with TRBJ2-7, with 9 nucleotides matching TRBD2. Germline CDR1 reads SGHDT; CDR2 reads YYEEEE. The length of the CDR3 is 14 residues. Unmatched junction bases numbered 7, after V lost 6 bases and J lost 3 bases. CDR3 sequence (DNA): TGTGCCAGCAAACCGGGACTAGCCGACTACGAGCAGTACTTC. It translates to CASKPGLADYEQYF.

The rearrangement uses TRBV19 and TRBJ2-1; 13 bases match TRBD2. Trimming took 5 bases from V and 8 from J; bases not matched to a gene: 12. CDR3 length: 17 amino acids. Germline assignment: CDR1 LNHDA and CDR2 SQIVND (reference sequence). The CDR3 loop is CASSPGLAGSSADEQFF. CDR3 nucleotides: TGTGCCAGTAGTCCGGGACTAGCGGGATCCTCCGCCGATGAGCAGTTCTTC.

The chain recombines TRBV7-9 with TRBJ1-2; D is ambiguous. The V gene lost 3 bases and the J gene lost 7 bases, with 12 bases spanning the gap. The CDR3 covers 13 residues. Germline V lookup: CDR1 SEHNR, CDR2 FQNEAQ (reference sequence). CDR3 sequence (DNA): TGTGCCAGCAGCTTCCCCGGTGGCTCTGGCTACACCTTC. As protein: CASSFPGGSGYTF.

The rearrangement links TRBV6-1 to TRBJ1-5; D not certain. This CDR3 has 14 amino acids. V shed 5 bases and J shed 6 bases, with 14 bases lying between them. Germline V gene sequence: CDR1 MNHNS, CDR2 SASEGT. The DNA for the CDR3 is TGTGCCAGCAGTTATCAAGGGATCGGTCAGCCCCAGCATTTT. Translating it yields CASSYQGIGQPQHF.

The chain has TRBV7-3 and TRBJ2-1; 7 bases are a match to TRBD2. The ends lost 2 bases at V and 8 bases at J; junction bases unmatched: 9. The length of the CDR3 is 15 residues. Germline CDR1 reads SGHTA; CDR2 reads FQGTGA. CDR3 in DNA: TGTGCCAGCAGCTTAGGGGGAGGGGCTTCGGATGAGCAGTTCTTC. This sequence encodes CASSLGGGASDEQFF.

The chain employs TRBV5-6 and TRBJ1-6; no reliable D call. Germline V lookup: CDR1 SGHDT, CDR2 YYEEEE. Trimming removed 4 bases from V and 9 bases from J, with 17 bases in between. This CDR3 region has 15 residues. The CDR3 DNA reads as TGTGCCAGCAGCCTACAAGAGCTCTTAACTTCACCCCTCCACTTT. Translated: CASSLQELLTSPLHF.

This chain links TRBV5-1 with TRBJ2-1; D not resolved. The V gene lost 1 base and the J gene lost 7 bases, with 9 bases spanning the gap. The length of the CDR3 is 13 residues. Germline V gene data show CDR1 as SGHRS and CDR2 as YFSETQ. The CDR3 loop is CASSLFAANEQFF. CDR3 nucleotide sequence: TGCGCCAGCAGCTTGTTTGCCGCAAATGAGCAGTTCTTC.

The chain combines TRBV6-6 with TRBJ2-6, with TRBD1 as a possible D gene (6 bases). With 7 bases removed from V and 1 base from J, the gap between germline ends came to 11 bases. Per the germline V gene, CDR1 is MNHNY and CDR2 is SVGAGI (reference sequence). The CDR3 covers 15 residues. The CDR3 DNA sequence: TGTGCCAGCAACCCACAGGGTTCTGGGGCCAACGTCCTGACTTTC. Protein sequence: CASNPQGSGANVLTF.

The chain uses TRBV5-6 and TRBJ2-7; D remains ambiguous. Germline values: CDR1 SGHDT, CDR2 YYEEEE. Trimming shortened V by 4 bases and J by 4 bases, and 9 bases separated the two germline ends. The length of the CDR3 is 12 residues. CDR3 amino acids: CASSTTRYEQYF. CDR3 bases: TGTGCCAGCAGCACAACCCGATACGAGCAGTACTTC.

This clone occurred a few times. The chain couples TRBV19 to TRBJ1-2, with a tentative D call TRBD1 (5 bases). The CDR3 is 13 amino acids. V lost 3 bases, J lost 6 bases, and 11 bases lay in between. Germline-derived CDR1 and CDR2 are LNHDA and SQIVND (reference sequence). CDR3 sequence reads: CASSIRGENGYTF. The CDR3 DNA is TGTGCCAGTAGTATTAGGGGAGAAAATGGCTACACCTTC.

The chain links TRBV7-9 to TRBJ1-3; 9 nucleotides match TRBD1. Germline V CDR1 and CDR2: SEHNR, FQNEAQ (reference sequence). This CDR3 has 14 residues. Losses at the gene ends were 5 bases for V and 3 bases for J; bases not matched to a gene: 2. CDR3: CASSRTGVGNTIYF. CDR3 DNA: TGTGCCAGCAGCCGGACAGGGGTTGGAAACACCATATATTTT. Using reference TRBV7-9 and TRBJ1-3 for the parts outside the CDR3, the full variable domain is DTGVSQNPRHKITKRGQNVTFRCDPISEHNRLYWYRQTLGQGPEFLTYFQNEAQLEKSRLLSDRFSAERPKGSFSTLEIQRTEQGDSAMYLCASSRTGVGNTIYFGEGSWLTVV.